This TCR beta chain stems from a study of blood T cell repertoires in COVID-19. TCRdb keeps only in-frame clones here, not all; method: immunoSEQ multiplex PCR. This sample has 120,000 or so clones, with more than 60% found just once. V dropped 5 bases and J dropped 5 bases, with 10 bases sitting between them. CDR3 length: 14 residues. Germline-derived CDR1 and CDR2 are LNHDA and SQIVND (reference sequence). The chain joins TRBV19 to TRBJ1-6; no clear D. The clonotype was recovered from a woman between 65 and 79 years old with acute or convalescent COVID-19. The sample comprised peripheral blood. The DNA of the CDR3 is TGTGCCAGTAGTCATCCAGTTGATAATTCACCCCTCCACTTT. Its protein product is CASSHPVDNSPLHF.